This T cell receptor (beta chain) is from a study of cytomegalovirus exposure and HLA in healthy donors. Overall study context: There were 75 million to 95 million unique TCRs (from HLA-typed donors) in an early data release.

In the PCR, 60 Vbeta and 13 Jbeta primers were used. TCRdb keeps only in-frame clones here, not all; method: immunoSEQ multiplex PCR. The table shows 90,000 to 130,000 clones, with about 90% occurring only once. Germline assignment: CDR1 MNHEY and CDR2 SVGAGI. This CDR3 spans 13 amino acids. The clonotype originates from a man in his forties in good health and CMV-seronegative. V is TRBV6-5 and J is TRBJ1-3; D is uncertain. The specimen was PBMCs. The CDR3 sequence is CAALGTTGNTIYF. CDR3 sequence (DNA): TGTGCGGCATTGGGCACCACTGGAAACACCATATATTTT.